This entry lists 25 T cell receptor beta chains sequenced from one sample in a study of T cell changes during pregnancy in multiple sclerosis. The repertoire was sequenced with immunoSEQ multiplex PCR; TCRdb's copy has only in-frame clones and lacks some. Found here are some 40,000 clones, 90% of them singletons; the top ten hold approximately 0.52%. This specimen was CD4+ T cells from peripheral blood mononuclear cells, taken in the second trimester of pregnancy. Receptors were obtained from a female donor with multiple sclerosis, enrolled in a pregnancy study.

The chain employs TRBV28 and TRBJ2-5; 7 bases line up with TRBD1. The CDR3 is 13 residues long. V lost 8 bases and J lost 5; bases outside the gene matches: 8. From germline, CDR1 is MDHEN and CDR2 SYDVKM. The CDR3 loop is CASRDSDKETQYF. The CDR3 coding sequence is TGTGCCAGCCGGGACAGCGACAAGGAGACCCAGTACTTC.

J is TRBJ2-3 and V is TRBV27; 7 bases align to TRBD2. V lost 3 bases, J lost 3 bases, and 12 bases stayed unmatched. The CDR3 length is 17 residues. Germline V gene data show CDR1 as MNHEY and CDR2 as SMNVEV (reference sequence). The CDR3 DNA sequence: TGTGCCAGCAGTTTCAGAGGCGGGAGAGCTCGGACAGATACGCAGTATTTT. Its protein product is CASSFRGGRARTDTQYF.

V usage is TRBV27 and J usage is TRBJ1-2; possibly TRBD1 for D (6 bases). The length of the CDR3 is 14 residues. V lost 7 bases to trimming and J lost 9 bases, with 21 bases between them. The V gene's germline CDR1 is MNHEY and CDR2 SMNVEV (reference sequence). CDR3 sequence: CASKASGQAFRYTF. CDR3 DNA: TGTGCCAGCAAGGCATCGGGACAAGCTTTTCGCTACACCTTC.

The CDR3 is CAWSGWGQGFTEAFF. The CDR3 DNA reads TGTGCCTGGAGCGGGTGGGGACAGGGATTCACTGAAGCTTTCTTT. The chain joins TRBV30 to TRBJ1-1; 9 bases map to TRBD1. The length of the CDR3 is 15 residues. The trim removed 3 bases at V and 4 bases at J, leaving 9 bases unmatched. Looked up from germline, CDR1 is GTSNPN and CDR2 is SVGIG (reference sequence).

This chain links TRBV18 with TRBJ1-3; 7 bases map to TRBD1. This CDR3 region has 14 residues. Germline V gene lookup returns CDR1 KGHSH and CDR2 LQKENI. J lost 4 bases, V lost 3 bases, and 3 bases had no gene match. CDR3 nucleotide sequence: TGTGCCAGCTCACCGATGGACAGGGGAAACACCATATATTTT. It specifies CASSPMDRGNTIYF.

The chain combines TRBV12-5 with TRBJ2-6, with 7 bases lining up with TRBD1. CDR1 is LGHNT and CDR2 is FRNRAP in the germline V gene. The ends lost 0 bases at V and 0 bases at J; junction bases unmatched: 11. The CDR3 contains 20 residues. The CDR3 reads CASGLVTRWTGSSGANVLTF. The DNA for the CDR3 is TGTGCTAGTGGTTTGGTAACCAGATGGACAGGAAGCTCTGGGGCCAACGTCCTGACTTTC.

This clone was counted between two and nine times. The gene calls are TRBV27 and TRBJ2-1; D ambiguous. The CDR3 sequence is 9 residues long. The V gene lost 5 bases and the J gene lost 13 bases, with 6 bases spanning the gap. Per the germline V gene, CDR1 is MNHEY and CDR2 is SMNVEV (reference sequence). The CDR3 DNA sequence: TGTGCCAGCAGTCCTTTACAGTTCTTC. It specifies CASSPLQFF.

V is TRBV5-5 and J is TRBJ2-3; possibly TRBD2 for D (6 bases). V was pared by 2 bases and J by 0 bases, with 7 bases between. This CDR3 comprises 14 residues. Germline CDR1 is SGHKS and CDR2 is YYEKEE (reference sequence). Here the CDR3 DNA reads TGTGCCAGCAGCTTCGGGACTAGCACAGATACGCAGTATTTT. As protein: CASSFGTSTDTQYF.

Notes on this clone: The germline gene is not matched at one end of the junction; a read error may be the cause. The chain carries TRBV7-7 and TRBJ2-5; D might be TRBD2 (6 bases). Germline CDR1 reads SSHAT; CDR2 reads FNYEAQ (reference sequence). The CDR3 runs to 15 residues. The DNA of the CDR3 is TGTGCTAGCAGCTTAGGCGGGACGGTACAAGAGACCCAGTACTTC. Amino acids: CASSLGGTVQETQYF. The full variable domain, with the rest looked up from reference TRBV7-7 and TRBJ2-5, is GAGVSQSPRYKVTKRGQDVTLRCDPISSHATLYWYQQALGQGPEFLTYFNYEAQPDKSGLPSDRFSAERPEGSISTLTIQRTEQRDSAMYRCASSLGGTVQETQYFGPGTRLLVL.

A single count supports this clone. This rearrangement joins TRBV4-3 to TRBJ2-2; TRBD2 might be the D (5 bases). V was trimmed by 6 bases and J by 1 base, leaving 9 bases between them. CDR1 LGHNA and CDR2 YSLEER come from the germline V gene. This CDR3 comprises 14 residues. CDR3 in DNA: TGCGCCAGCAGGCTCGAGGGGAACACCGGGGAGCTGTTTTTT. Translating gives CASRLEGNTGELFF.

The V and J genes are TRBV2 and TRBJ2-1; TRBD2 agrees at 10 bases. With 7 bases clipped from V and 6 bases from J, the junction kept 12 bases outside the gene matches. Per germline, CDR1 SNHLY and CDR2 FYNNEI. This CDR3 has 16 residues. CDR3 nucleotide sequence: TGTGCCAGCATCCACTCCCGACTAGCGGGCAGCAATGAGCAGTTCTTC. Its protein is CASIHSRLAGSNEQFF.

The V and J genes are TRBV19 and TRBJ1-5; D uncertain. The CDR3 extends over 16 amino acids. The germline gives CDR1 LNHDA, CDR2 SQIVND (reference sequence). V lost 2 bases, J lost 3 bases, and 14 bases lay in between. The CDR3 here is CASSIFRSPDNQPQHF. CDR3 sequence (DNA): TGTGCCAGTAGTATATTTCGTTCCCCAGACAATCAGCCCCAGCATTTT. The variable domain in full, completed from reference TRBV19 and TRBJ1-5, reads DGGITQSPKYLFRKEGQNVTLSCEQNLNHDAMYWYRQDPGQGLRLIYYSQIVNDFQKGDIAEGYSVSREKKESFPLTVTSAQKNPTAFYLCASSIFRSPDNQPQHFGDGTRLSIL.

This clone was picked up one time. The rearrangement uses TRBV19 and TRBJ2-7; D not resolved. The V gene lost 5 bases and the J gene lost 3 bases, with 8 bases spanning the gap. This CDR3 spans 12 amino acids. Germline V lookup: CDR1 LNHDA, CDR2 SQIVND (reference sequence). CDR3: CASSGGNYEQYF. In DNA, the CDR3 is TGTGCCAGTAGTGGCGGTAACTACGAGCAGTACTTC.

The chain uses TRBV11-3 and TRBJ1-2; 10 bases map to TRBD1. The CDR3 is 16 amino acids. The J segment lost 4 bases and the V segment lost 0 bases, leaving 5 bases of the junction unmatched. In germline, CDR1 is SGHNT, CDR2 YENEEA. CDR3 residues: CASSLDAGQGTYGYTF. DNA for the CDR3: TGTGCCAGCAGCTTAGATGCGGGACAGGGGACCTATGGCTACACCTTC.

The chain couples TRBV14 to TRBJ1-4, with TRBD1 matching 8 bases. Trimming removed 4 bases from V and 4 bases from J; junction bases left unmatched: 5. Germline CDR1 and CDR2: SGHDN and FVKESK. This CDR3 region has 15 residues. CDR3 bases: TGTGCCAGCAGCCCATATGGACAGGGTAATGAAAAACTGTTTTTT. It specifies CASSPYGQGNEKLFF.

The genes are TRBV18 and TRBJ2-2, with 9 bases aligning to TRBD2. Unmatched junction bases numbered 4, after V lost 2 bases and J lost 6 bases. Germline-derived CDR1 and CDR2 are KGHSH and LQKENI. This CDR3 is 15 amino acids long. The CDR3 region has the DNA TGTGCCAGCTCACCATCCGCGGGAGGGCCCGGGGAGCTGTTTTTT. Protein product: CASSPSAGGPGELFF.

This chain joins TRBV6-1 and TRBJ2-7; TRBD1 matches 8 bases. CDR1 and CDR2 from the germline V gene are MNHNS and SASEGT. V lost 9 bases and J lost 2; bases outside the gene matches: 6. The CDR3 totals 13 residues. This chain's CDR3 is CARSRGPTYEQYF. The CDR3, as DNA: TGTGCCAGATCCAGGGGGCCCACCTACGAGCAGTACTTC.

The chain employs TRBV6-1 and TRBJ1-1; no clear D gene. The V end was cut by 0 bases, the J end by 0 bases, with 11 bases between. The length of the CDR3 is 16 residues. The germline CDR1 and CDR2 sequences are MNHNS and SASEGT. The CDR3 region is CASSEARAGVNTEAFF. CDR3 DNA: TGTGCCAGCAGTGAAGCGCGCGCGGGCGTGAACACTGAAGCTTTCTTT.

The rearrangement uses TRBV5-6 and TRBJ1-2; maybe TRBD1 (5 bases). CDR1 is SGHDT and CDR2 is YYEEEE in the germline V gene. Trimming took 1 base from V and 4 from J, leaving 8 bases between them. The CDR3 has 13 residues. CDR3 DNA: TGTGCCAGCAGCTTGCAGGGCCTCTATGGCTACACCTTC. It yields the protein CASSLQGLYGYTF.

The chain is built from TRBV5-6 and TRBJ2-7; tentative D call: TRBD2 (5 bases). Trimming took off 5 bases at V and 7 bases at J, with 10 bases between the two ends. The CDR3 is 11 residues long. Germline V CDR1 and CDR2: SGHDT, YYEEEE. This chain's CDR3 is CASRGSGEQYF. For the CDR3, the DNA is TGTGCCAGCAGGGGCTCGGGAGAGCAGTACTTC.

The rearrangement links TRBV25-1 to TRBJ2-2, with D tentatively TRBD1 (6 bases). The CDR3 sequence is 15 residues long. With 2 bases removed from V and 5 bases from J, the gap between germline ends came to 12 bases. Germline values: CDR1 MGHDK, CDR2 SYGVNS. CDR3 sequence: CASSEQGRVTGELFF. CDR3 nucleotides: TGTGCCAGCAGTGAACAGGGGAGAGTGACCGGGGAGCTGTTTTTT.

The rearrangement joins TRBV7-2 to TRBJ2-1, with D uncertain. Trimming removed 5 bases from V and 9 bases from J, with 8 bases in between. CDR3 length: 11 residues. Looked up from germline, CDR1 is SGHTA and CDR2 is FQGNSA. Written as DNA, the CDR3 is TGTGCCAGCAGCCCCGTGGCTGAGCAGTTCTTC. Translation: CASSPVAEQFF.

The chain has TRBV19 and TRBJ2-1; 9 positions match TRBD2. J lost 4 bases, V lost 1 base, and 14 bases had no gene match. Germline V gene lookup returns CDR1 LNHDA and CDR2 SQIVND (reference sequence). The CDR3 has 19 residues. Written as DNA, the CDR3 is TGTGCCAGTAGTATAGTCGGTAGCGGGAGAAGGGGGAGGTACAATGAGCAGTTCTTC. Protein product: CASSIVGSGRRGRYNEQFF.

The chain carries TRBV7-2 and TRBJ2-1, with TRBD2 as a possible D gene (5 bases). Trimming left V 1 base short and J 0 bases short, with 10 bases between. This CDR3 is 16 amino acids long. CDR1 is SGHTA, CDR2 FQGNSA, per germline. The CDR3 here is CASSLDSGRSYNEQFF. DNA for the CDR3: TGTGCCAGCAGCTTAGACAGCGGACGCTCCTACAATGAGCAGTTCTTC.

This clone was counted once. This chain links TRBV28 with TRBJ1-2; the D gene is possibly TRBD1 (5 bases). The CDR3 length is 11 residues. CDR1 is MDHEN, CDR2 SYDVKM, per germline. V shed 9 bases and J shed 6 bases, with 11 bases lying between them. The CDR3 here is CASSAGDGYTF. The CDR3 bases are TGTGCCAGTTCGGCGGGGGATGGCTACACCTTC.